This T cell receptor beta chain is from a study of T-cell reconstitution after alpha-beta-depleted transplantation in children. During its preparation, the TCRbeta library received unique molecular identifiers. TCRdb re-derived calls from the PCR reads in MiXCR, one entry per CDR3 protein. The sample gives around 340,000 distinct CDR3 sequences, less than 15% of which show up once; around 4% is in the top ten. This clonotype occurred many times. The source material was PBMCs, sampled from the stem cell graft. This sequence was found in a human donor who donated a stem cell graft to a child with Fanconi anemia.

As DNA, the CDR3 is TGCGCCAGCAGCCGGTTTGGGAGTGCCCCGAATGAAAAACTGTTTTTT. Protein product: CASSRFGSAPNEKLFF. V is TRBV4-3 and J is TRBJ1-4; unclear D gene. The CDR3 totals 16 residues. Germline V gene sequence: CDR1 LGHNA, CDR2 YSLEER. Trimming removed 4 bases at V and 5 bases at J, with 17 bases between.